This record covers a single T cell receptor (beta chain). Isolated RNA was reverse transcribed into cDNA used as the sequencing template. TCRdb keeps only in-frame clones here, not all; method: immunoSEQ multiplex PCR. Among some 51,000 clones listed, around 96% were seen once. V lost 0 bases, J lost 4 bases, and 9 bases lay in between. Germline lookup yields CDR1 MNHEY and CDR2 SVGAGI. This CDR3 region has 14 residues. The sample originates from a study of CD8+ T cells in alopecia areata. V usage is TRBV6-5 and J usage is TRBJ1-1; D remains ambiguous. This specimen was CD8+ T cells sorted from blood, taken at week 0. The receptor was derived from a human donor with alopecia areata. CDR3 loop: CASSYSRAGTEAFF. CDR3 bases: TGTGCCAGCAGTTACTCAAGGGCTGGCACTGAAGCTTTCTTT.